This T cell receptor (beta chain) was documented in a study of blood T cell repertoires in COVID-19. Background on the study: Spain, Italy and the United States supplied samples that represented acute and convalescent COVID-19. Sources were T cells, B-cell-depleted T cells, or PBMCs; the material itself was cDNA or gDNA.

Authors' data handling: How many nucleated cells were present was estimated from reference gene primer amplification. TCRdb's copy holds only in-frame clones and misses some; the assay was immunoSEQ multiplex PCR. D and trimming were read from the DNA, whereas the V and J calls and clone size are those reported in that table. The data show around 200,000 clones, 90% seen once. This clone has just a few counts. The germline CDR1 and CDR2 sequences are SGHAT and FQNNGV. Between the trimmed V and J ends, which lost 4 bases and 2 bases, there was a span of 15 bases. The CDR3 extends over 16 amino acids. V and J are TRBV11-2 and TRBJ2-1; perhaps TRBD1 as D (6 bases). This sequence was found in a man aged 50-59 years with acute or convalescent COVID-19. The source material was peripheral blood. CDR3 protein: CASSSGGREPYNEQFF. CDR3 coding DNA: TGTGCCAGCAGCTCTGGGGGCAGGGAACCCTACAATGAGCAGTTCTTC.